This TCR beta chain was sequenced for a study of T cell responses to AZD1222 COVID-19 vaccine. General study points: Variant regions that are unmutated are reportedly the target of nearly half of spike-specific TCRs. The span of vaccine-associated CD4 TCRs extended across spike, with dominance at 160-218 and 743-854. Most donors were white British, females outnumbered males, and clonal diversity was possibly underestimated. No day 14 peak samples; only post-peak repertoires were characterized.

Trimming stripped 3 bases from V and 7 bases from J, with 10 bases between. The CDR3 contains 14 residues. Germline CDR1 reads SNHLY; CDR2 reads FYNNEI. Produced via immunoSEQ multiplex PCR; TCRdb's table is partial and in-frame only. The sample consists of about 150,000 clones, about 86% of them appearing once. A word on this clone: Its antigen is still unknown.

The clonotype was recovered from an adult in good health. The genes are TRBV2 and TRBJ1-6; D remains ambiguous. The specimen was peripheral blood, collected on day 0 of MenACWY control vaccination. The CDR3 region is CASSERALNSPLHF. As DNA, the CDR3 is TGTGCCAGCAGTGAGAGGGCTTTAAATTCACCCCTCCACTTT.